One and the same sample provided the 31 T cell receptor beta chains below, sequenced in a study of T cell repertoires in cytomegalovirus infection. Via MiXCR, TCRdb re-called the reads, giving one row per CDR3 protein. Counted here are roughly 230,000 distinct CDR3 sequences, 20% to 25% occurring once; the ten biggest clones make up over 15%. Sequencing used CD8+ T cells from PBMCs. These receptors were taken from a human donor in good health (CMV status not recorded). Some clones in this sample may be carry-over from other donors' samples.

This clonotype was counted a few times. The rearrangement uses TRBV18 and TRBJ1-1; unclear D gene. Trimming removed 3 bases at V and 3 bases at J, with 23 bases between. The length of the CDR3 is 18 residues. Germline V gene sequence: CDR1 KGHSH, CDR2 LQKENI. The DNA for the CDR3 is TGTGCCAGCTCACCTCCACCACACGAATGGACTTGGGACACTGAAGCTTTCTTT. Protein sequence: CASSPPPHEWTWDTEAFF.

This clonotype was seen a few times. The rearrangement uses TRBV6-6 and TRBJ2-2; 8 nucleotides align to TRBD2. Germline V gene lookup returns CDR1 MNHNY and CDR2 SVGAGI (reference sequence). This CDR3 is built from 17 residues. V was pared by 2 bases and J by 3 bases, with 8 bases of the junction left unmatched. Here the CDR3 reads CASSYRGGPFYTGELFF. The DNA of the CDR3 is TGTGCCAGCAGTTACCGGGGGGGGCCGTTTTACACCGGGGAGCTGTTTTTT.

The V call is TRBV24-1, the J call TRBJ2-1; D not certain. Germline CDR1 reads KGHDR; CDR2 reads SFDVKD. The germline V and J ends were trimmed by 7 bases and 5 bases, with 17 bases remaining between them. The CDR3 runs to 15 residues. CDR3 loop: CATSSPGAWHNEQFF. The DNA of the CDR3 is TGTGCCACCAGCTCACCTGGAGCTTGGCACAATGAGCAGTTCTTC.

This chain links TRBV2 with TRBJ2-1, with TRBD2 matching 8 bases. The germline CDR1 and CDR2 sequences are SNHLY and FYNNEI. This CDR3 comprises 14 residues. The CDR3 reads CVSPGGSSYNEQFF. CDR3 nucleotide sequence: TGTGTCTCCCCGGGGGGGAGCTCCTACAATGAGCAGTTCTTC.

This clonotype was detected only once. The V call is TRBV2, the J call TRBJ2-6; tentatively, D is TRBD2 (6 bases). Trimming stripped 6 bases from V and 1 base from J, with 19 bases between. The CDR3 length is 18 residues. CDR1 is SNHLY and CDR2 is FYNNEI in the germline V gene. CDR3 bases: TGTGCCAGCAGGGCGGGGCCCCCTTTAGGTTCTGGGGCCAACGTCCTGACTTTC. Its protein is CASRAGPPLGSGANVLTF.

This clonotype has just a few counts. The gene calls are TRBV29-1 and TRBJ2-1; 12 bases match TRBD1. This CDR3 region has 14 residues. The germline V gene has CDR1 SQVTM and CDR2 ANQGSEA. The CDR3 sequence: CAMPGQGAGDEQFF. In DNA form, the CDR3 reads TGCGCGATGCCGGGACAGGGGGCAGGGGATGAGCAGTTCTTC.

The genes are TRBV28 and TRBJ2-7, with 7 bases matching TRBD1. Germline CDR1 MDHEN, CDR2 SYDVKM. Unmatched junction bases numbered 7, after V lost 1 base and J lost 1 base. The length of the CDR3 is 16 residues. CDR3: CASSLFSTGLSYEQYF. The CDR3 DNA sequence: TGTGCCAGCAGTTTATTTTCGACAGGGCTTTCCTACGAGCAGTACTTC.

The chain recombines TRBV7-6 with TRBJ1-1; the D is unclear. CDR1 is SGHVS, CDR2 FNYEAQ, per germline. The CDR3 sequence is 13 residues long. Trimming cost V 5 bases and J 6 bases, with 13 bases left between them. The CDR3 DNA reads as TGTGCCAGCAGCCCGCGACTCGGAGCTGAAGCTTTCTTT. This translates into CASSPRLGAEAFF.

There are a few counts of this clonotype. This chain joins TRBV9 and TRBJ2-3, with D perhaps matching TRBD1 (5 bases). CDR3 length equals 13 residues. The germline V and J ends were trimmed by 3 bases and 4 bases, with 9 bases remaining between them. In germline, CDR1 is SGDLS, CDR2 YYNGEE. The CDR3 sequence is CASSETVADTQYF. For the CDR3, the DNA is TGTGCCAGCAGCGAGACAGTCGCAGATACGCAGTATTTT.

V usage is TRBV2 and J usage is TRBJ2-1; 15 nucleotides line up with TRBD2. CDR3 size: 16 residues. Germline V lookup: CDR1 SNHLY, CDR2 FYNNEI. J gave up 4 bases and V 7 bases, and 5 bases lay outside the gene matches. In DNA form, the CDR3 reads TGTGCCAGCAAGGGACTAGCGGGGGGCGTTTACAATGAGCAGTTCTTC. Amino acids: CASKGLAGGVYNEQFF.

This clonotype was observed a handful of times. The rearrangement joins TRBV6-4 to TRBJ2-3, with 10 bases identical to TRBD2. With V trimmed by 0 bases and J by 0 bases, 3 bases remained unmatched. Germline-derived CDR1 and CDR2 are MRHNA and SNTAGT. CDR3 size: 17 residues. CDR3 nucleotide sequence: TGTGCCAGCAGTGACTCGGGACTAGCGTCTAGCACAGATACGCAGTATTTT. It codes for CASSDSGLASSTDTQYF.

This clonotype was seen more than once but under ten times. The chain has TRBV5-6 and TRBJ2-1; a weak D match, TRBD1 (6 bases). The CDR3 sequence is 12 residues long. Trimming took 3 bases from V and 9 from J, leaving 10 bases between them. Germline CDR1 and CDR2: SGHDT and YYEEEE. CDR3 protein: CASSWPRGEQFF. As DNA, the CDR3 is TGTGCCAGCAGCTGGCCCAGGGGTGAGCAGTTCTTC.

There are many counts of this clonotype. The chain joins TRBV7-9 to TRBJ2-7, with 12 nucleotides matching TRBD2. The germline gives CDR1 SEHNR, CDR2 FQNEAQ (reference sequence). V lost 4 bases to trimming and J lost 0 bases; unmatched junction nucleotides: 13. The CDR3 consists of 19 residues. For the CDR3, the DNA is TGTGCCAGCAGCTCGATAACTAGCGGGGGGCTCTCGAGCTCCTACGAGCAGTACTTC. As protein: CASSSITSGGLSSSYEQYF.

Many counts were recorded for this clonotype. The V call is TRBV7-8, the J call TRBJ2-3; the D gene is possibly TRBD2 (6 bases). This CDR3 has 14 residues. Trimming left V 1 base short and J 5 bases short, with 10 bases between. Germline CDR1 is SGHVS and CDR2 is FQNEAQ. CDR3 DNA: TGTGCCAGCAGCTTAGTGGGGGGAAGAGATACGCAGTATTTT. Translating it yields CASSLVGGRDTQYF.

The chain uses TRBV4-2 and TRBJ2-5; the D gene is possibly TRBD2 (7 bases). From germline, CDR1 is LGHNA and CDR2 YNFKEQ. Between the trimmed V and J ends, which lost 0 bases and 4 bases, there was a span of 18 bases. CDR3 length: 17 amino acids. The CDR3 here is CASSQDRSTGGGETQYF. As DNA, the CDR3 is TGTGCCAGCAGCCAAGATAGGTCGACGGGGGGCGGAGAGACCCAGTACTTC.

The CDR3 spells CASSLAVRTEAFF. CDR3 nucleotides: TGCGCCAGCAGCTTGGCCGTAAGGACTGAAGCTTTCTTT. The chain combines TRBV5-1 with TRBJ1-1; no clear D gene. Trimming cost V 0 bases and J 5 bases, with 8 bases left between them. Germline V gene lookup returns CDR1 SGHRS and CDR2 YFSETQ. The CDR3 has 13 residues.

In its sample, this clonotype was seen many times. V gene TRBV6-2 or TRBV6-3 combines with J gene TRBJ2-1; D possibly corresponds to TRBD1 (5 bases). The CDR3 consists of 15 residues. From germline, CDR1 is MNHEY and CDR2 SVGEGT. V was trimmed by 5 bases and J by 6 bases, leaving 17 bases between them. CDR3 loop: CASSRSRTIPNEQFF. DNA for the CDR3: TGTGCCAGCAGTCGCTCCCGGACAATTCCCAATGAGCAGTTCTTC.

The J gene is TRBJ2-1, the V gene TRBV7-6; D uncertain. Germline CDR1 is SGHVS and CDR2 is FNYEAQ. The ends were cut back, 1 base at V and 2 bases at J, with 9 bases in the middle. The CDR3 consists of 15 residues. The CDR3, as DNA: TGTGCCAGCAGCTTAGGGCCGGTGACCTACAATGAGCAGTTCTTC. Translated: CASSLGPVTYNEQFF.

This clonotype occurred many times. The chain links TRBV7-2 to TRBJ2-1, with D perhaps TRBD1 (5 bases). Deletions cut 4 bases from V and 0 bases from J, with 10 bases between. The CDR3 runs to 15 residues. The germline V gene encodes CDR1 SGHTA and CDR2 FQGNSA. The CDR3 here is CASSSRQGSYNEQFF. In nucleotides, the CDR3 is TGTGCCAGCAGCTCACGTCAGGGCTCCTACAATGAGCAGTTCTTC.

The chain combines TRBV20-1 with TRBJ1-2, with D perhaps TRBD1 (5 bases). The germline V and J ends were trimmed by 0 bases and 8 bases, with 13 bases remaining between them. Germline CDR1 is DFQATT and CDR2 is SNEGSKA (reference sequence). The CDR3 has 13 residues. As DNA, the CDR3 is TGCAGTGCTAGAGATCGCAGGGACCTGGGCTACACCTTC. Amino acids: CSARDRRDLGYTF.

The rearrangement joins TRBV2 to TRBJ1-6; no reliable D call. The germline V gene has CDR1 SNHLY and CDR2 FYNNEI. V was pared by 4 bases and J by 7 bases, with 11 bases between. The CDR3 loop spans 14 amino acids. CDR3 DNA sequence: TGTGCCAGCAGTGGAGGGAACACGAATTCACCCCTCCACTTT. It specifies CASSGGNTNSPLHF. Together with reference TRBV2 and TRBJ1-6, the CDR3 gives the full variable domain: EPEVTQTPSHQVTQMGQEVILRCVPISNHLYFYWYRQILGQKVEFLVSFYNNEISEKSEIFDDQFSVERPDGSNFTLKIRSTKLEDSAMYFCASSGGNTNSPLHFGNGTRLTVT.

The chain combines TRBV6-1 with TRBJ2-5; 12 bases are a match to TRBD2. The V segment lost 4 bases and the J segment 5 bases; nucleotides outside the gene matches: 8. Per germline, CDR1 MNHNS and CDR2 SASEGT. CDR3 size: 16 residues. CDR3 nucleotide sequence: TGTGCCAGCAGTGTGGCTAGCGGGGGGGCATGGGAGACCCAGTACTTC. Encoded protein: CASSVASGGAWETQYF.

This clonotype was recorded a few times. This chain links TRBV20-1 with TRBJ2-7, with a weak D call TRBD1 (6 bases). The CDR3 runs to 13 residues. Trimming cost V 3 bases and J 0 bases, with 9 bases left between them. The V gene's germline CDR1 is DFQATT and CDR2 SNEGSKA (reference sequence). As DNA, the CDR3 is TGCAGTGCTAGTGGGGGCCTCTCCTACGAGCAGTACTTC. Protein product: CSASGGLSYEQYF.

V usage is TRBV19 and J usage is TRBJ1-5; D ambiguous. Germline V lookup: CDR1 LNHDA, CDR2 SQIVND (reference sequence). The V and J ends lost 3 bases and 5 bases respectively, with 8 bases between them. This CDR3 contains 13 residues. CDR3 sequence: CASSIEGYQPQHF. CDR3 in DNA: TGTGCCAGTAGTATCGAAGGCTATCAGCCCCAGCATTTT.

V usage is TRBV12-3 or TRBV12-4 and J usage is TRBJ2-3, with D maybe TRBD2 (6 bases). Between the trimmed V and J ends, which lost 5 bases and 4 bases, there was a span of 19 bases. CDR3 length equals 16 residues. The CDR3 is CASSPPGVAEPDTQYF. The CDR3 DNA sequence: TGTGCCAGCAGTCCCCCGGGGGTCGCGGAGCCAGATACGCAGTATTTT.

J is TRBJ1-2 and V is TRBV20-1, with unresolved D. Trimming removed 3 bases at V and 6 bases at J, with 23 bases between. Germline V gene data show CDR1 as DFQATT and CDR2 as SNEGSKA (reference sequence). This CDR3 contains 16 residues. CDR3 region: CSASGSIPPKADGYTF. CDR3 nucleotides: TGCAGTGCTAGCGGGTCCATTCCCCCAAAGGCTGATGGCTACACCTTC.

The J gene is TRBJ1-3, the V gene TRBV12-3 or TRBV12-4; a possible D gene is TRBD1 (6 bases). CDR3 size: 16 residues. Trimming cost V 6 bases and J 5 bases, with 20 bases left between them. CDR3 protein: CASRHRDTLPRNTIYF. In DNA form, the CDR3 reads TGTGCCAGCAGACACCGGGACACTTTGCCCCGAAACACCATATATTTT.

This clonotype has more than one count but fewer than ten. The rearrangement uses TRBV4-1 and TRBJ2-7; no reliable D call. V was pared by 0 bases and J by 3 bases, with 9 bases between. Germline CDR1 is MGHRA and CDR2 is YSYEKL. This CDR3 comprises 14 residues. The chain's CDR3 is CASSQDLAHYEQYF. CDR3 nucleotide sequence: TGCGCCAGCAGCCAAGATCTGGCCCACTACGAGCAGTACTTC.

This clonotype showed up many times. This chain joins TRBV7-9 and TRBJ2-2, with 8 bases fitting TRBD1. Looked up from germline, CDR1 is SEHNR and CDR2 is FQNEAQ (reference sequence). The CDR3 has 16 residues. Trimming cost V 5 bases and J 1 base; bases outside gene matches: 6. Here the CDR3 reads CASSPLGTGNTGELFF. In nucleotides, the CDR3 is TGTGCCAGCAGCCCTCTTGGGACAGGGAACACCGGGGAGCTGTTTTTT.

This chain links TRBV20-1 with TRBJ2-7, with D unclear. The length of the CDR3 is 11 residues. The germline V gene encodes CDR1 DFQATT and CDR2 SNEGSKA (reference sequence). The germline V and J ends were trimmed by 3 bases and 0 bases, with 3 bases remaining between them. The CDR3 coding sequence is TGCAGTGCTAGCGCCTCCTACGAGCAGTACTTC. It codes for CSASASYEQYF.

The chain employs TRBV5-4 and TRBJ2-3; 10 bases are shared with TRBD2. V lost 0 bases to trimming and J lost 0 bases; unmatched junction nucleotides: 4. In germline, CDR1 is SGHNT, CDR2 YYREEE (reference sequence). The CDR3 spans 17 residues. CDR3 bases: TGTGCCAGCAGCTTGGATCTAGCGGGGGTGAGCACAGATACGCAGTATTTT. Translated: CASSLDLAGVSTDTQYF.